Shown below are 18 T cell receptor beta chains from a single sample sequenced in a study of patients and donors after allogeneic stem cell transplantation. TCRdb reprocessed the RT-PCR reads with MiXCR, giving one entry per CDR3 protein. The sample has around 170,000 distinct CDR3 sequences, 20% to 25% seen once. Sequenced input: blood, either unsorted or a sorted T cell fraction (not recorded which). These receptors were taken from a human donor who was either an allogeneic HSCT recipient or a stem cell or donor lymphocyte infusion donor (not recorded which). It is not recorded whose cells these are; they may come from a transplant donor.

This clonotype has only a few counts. As DNA, the CDR3 is TGCGCCAGCAGCCCGCTCCGGGGAATGAACACTGAAGCTTTCTTT. Protein product: CASSPLRGMNTEAFF. The V gene is TRBV5-1, the J gene TRBJ1-1, with D uncertain. Germline V lookup: CDR1 SGHRS, CDR2 YFSETQ. The CDR3 has 15 amino acids. Trimming took 4 bases from V and 0 from J, leaving 13 bases between them. Variable domain in full (rest from reference TRBV5-1 and TRBJ1-1): KAGVTQTPRYLIKTRGQQVTLSCSPISGHRSVSWYQQTPGQGLQFLFEYFSETQRNKGNFPGRFSGRQFSNSRSEMNVSTLELGDSALYLCASSPLRGMNTEAFFGQGTRLTVV.

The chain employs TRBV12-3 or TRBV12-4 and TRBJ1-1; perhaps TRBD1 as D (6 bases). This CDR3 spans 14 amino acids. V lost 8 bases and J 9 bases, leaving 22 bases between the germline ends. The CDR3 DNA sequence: TGTGCCAGCTCCCCGGGGGGACAAATATTCCAAGCTTTCTTT. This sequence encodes CASSPGGQIFQAFF.

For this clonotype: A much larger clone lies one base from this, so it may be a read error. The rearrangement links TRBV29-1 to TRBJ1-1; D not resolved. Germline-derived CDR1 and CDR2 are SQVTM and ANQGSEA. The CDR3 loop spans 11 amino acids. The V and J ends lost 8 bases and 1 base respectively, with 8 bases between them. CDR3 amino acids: CSIDKNTEAFF. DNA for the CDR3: TGCAGCATCGACAAGAACACTGAAGCTTTCTTT. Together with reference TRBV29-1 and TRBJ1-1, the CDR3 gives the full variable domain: SAVISQKPSRDICQRGTSLTIQCQVDSQVTMMFWYRQQPGQSLTLIATANQGSEATYESGFVIDKFPISRPNLTFSTLTVSNMSPEDSSIYLCSIDKNTEAFFGQGTRLTVV.

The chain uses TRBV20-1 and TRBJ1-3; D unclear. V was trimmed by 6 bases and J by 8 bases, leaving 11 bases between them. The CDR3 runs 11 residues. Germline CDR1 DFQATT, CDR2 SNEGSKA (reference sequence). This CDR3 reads CSAHWLYTIYF. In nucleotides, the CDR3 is TGCAGTGCGCACTGGTTATACACCATATATTTT.

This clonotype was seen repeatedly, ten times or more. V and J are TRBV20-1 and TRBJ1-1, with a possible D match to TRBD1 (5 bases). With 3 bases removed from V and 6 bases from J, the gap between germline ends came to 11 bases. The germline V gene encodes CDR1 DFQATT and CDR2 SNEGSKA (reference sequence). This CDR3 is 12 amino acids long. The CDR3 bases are TGCAGTGCTAGGAGGGGAGGGTCTGAAGCTTTCTTT. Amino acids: CSARRGGSEAFF.

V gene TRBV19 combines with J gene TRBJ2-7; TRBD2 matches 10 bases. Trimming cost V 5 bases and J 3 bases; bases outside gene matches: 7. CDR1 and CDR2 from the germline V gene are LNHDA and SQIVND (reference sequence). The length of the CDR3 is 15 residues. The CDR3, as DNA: TGTGCCAGTAGTCCGCTAGCGGGAGACGGCTACGAGCAGTACTTC. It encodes CASSPLAGDGYEQYF. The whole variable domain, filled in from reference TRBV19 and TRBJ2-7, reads DGGITQSPKYLFRKEGQNVTLSCEQNLNHDAMYWYRQDPGQGLRLIYYSQIVNDFQKGDIAEGYSVSREKKESFPLTVTSAQKNPTAFYLCASSPLAGDGYEQYFGPGTRLTVT.

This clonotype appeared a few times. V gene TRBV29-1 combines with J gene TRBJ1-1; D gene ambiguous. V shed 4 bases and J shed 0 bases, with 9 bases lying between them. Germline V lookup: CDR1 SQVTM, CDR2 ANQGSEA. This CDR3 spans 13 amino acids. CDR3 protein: CSVGNSLNTEAFF. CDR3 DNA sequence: TGCAGCGTTGGGAACTCTTTGAACACTGAAGCTTTCTTT.

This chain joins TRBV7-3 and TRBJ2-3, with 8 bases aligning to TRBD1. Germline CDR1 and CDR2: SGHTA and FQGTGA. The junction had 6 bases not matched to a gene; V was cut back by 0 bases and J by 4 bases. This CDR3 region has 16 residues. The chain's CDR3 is CASSLTEGQGSDTQYF. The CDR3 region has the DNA TGTGCCAGCAGCTTAACGGAAGGACAGGGCTCAGATACGCAGTATTTT.

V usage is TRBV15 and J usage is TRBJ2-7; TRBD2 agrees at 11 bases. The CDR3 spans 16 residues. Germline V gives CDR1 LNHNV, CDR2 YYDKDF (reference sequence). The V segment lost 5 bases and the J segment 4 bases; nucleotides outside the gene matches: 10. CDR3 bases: TGTGCCACCAGCGTCCGACTAGCGGGATTACCTTACGAGCAGTACTTC. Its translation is CATSVRLAGLPYEQYF.

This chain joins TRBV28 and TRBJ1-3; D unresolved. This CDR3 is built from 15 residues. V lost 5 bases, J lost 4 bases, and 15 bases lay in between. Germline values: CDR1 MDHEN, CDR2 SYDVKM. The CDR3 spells CASSRNYPPGNTIYF. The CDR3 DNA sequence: TGTGCCAGCAGTCGTAACTATCCTCCCGGAAACACCATATATTTT.

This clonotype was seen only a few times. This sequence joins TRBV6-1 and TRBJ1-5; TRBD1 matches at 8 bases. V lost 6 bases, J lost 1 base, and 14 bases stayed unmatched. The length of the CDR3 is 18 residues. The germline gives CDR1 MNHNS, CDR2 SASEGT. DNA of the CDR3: TGTGCCAGCAGCAACCTTGGACAGGGAAAAGTCAGCAATCAGCCCCAGCATTTT. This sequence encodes CASSNLGQGKVSNQPQHF.

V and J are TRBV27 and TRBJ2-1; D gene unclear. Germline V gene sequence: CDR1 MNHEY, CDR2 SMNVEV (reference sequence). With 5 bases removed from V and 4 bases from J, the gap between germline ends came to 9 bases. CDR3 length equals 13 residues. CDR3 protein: CASSTIQYNEQFF. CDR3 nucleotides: TGTGCCAGCAGTACGATACAATACAATGAGCAGTTCTTC.

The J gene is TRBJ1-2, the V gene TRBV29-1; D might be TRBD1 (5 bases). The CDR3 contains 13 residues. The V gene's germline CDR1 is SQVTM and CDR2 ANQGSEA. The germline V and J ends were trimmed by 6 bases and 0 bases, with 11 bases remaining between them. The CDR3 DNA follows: TGCAGCGTAGCGACAGCCGCTAACTATGGCTACACCTTC. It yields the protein CSVATAANYGYTF. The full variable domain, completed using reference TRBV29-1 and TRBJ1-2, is SAVISQKPSRDICQRGTSLTIQCQVDSQVTMMFWYRQQPGQSLTLIATANQGSEATYESGFVIDKFPISRPNLTFSTLTVSNMSPEDSSIYLCSVATAANYGYTFGSGTRLTVV.

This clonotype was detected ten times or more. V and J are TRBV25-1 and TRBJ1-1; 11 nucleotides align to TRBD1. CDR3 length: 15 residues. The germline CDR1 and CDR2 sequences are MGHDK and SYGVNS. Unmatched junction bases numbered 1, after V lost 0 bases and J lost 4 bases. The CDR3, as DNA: TGTGCCAGCAGTGAATATGGGACAGGGGGCACTGAAGCTTTCTTT. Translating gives CASSEYGTGGTEAFF.

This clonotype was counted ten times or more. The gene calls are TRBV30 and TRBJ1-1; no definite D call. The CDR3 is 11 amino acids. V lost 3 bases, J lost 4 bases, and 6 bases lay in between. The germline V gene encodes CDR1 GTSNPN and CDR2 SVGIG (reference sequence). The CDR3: CAWRPVTEAFF. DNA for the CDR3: TGTGCCTGGAGGCCGGTCACTGAAGCTTTCTTT.

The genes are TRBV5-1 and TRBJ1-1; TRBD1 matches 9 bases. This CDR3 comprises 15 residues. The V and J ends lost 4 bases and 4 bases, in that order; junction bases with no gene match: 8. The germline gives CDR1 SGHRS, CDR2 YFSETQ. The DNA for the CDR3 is TGCGCCAGCAGCAGGGGGGACAGGGTTGGCACTGAAGCTTTCTTT. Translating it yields CASSRGDRVGTEAFF.

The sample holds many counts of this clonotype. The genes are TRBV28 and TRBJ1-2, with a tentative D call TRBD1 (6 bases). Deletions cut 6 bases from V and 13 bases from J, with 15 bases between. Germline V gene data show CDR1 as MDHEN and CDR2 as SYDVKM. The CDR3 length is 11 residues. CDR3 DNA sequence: TGTGCCAGCAGAAACCAGGGGTTTTCCACCTTC. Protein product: CASRNQGFSTF.

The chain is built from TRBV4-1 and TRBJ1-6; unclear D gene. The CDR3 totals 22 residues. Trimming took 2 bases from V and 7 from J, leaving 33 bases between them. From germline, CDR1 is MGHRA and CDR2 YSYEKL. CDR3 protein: CASSQRAGFPDPHLSKNSPLHF. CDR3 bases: TGCGCCAGCAGCCAAAGGGCGGGATTTCCAGATCCTCATTTAAGCAAGAATTCACCCCTCCACTTT.